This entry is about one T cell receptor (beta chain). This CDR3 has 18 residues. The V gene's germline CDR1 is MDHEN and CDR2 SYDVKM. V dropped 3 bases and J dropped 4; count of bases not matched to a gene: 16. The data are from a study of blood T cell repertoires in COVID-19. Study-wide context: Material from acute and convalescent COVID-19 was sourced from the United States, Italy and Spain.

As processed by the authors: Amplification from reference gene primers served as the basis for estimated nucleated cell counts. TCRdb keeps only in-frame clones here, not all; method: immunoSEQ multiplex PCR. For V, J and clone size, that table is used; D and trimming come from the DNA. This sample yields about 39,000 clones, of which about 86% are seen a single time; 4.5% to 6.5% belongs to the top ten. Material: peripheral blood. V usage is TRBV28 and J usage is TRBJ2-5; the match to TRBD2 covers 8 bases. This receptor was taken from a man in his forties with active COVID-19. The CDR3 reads CASSLLSGMSGRVETQYF. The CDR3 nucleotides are TGTGCCAGCAGTTTGTTAAGTGGAATGAGCGGGAGAGTAGAGACCCAGTACTTC.